What follows are 20 T cell receptor beta chains derived from one specimen sequenced in a study of technical replicates of blood from a few donors. Assay used: immunoSEQ multiplex PCR; TCRdb lists only in-frame clones, some missing. The data contain about 15,000 clones, about four fifths of them singletons. The sequenced material came from PBMCs. These receptors were taken from a human donor in good health.

V usage is TRBV7-8 and J usage is TRBJ1-3; TRBD1 matches at 10 bases. Germline assignment: CDR1 SGHVS and CDR2 FQNEAQ. The V and J ends lost 0 bases and 4 bases, in that order; junction bases with no gene match: 3. This CDR3 spans 16 amino acids. The CDR3 loop reads CASSLAGQGPGNTIYF. The CDR3 coding sequence is TGTGCCAGCAGCTTAGCGGGACAGGGGCCAGGAAACACCATATATTTT. Full variable domain (remainder filled in from reference TRBV7-8 and TRBJ1-3): GAGVSQSPRYKVAKRGQDVALRCDPISGHVSLFWYQQALGQGPEFLTYFQNEAQLDKSGLPSDRFFAERPEGSVSTLKIQRTQQEDSAVYLCASSLAGQGPGNTIYFGEGSWLTVV.

The rearrangement uses TRBV28 and TRBJ1-5, with D possibly matching TRBD1 (5 bases). The length of the CDR3 is 14 residues. Germline CDR1 MDHEN, CDR2 SYDVKM. With 3 bases removed from V and 5 bases from J, the gap between germline ends came to 11 bases. CDR3 in amino acids: CASSFWQGHQPQHF. CDR3 in DNA: TGTGCCAGCAGTTTCTGGCAGGGCCATCAGCCCCAGCATTTT.

The chain is built from TRBV7-9 and TRBJ2-7; 10 bases match TRBD2. The J segment lost 5 bases and the V segment lost 5 bases, leaving 9 bases of the junction unmatched. Per the germline V gene, CDR1 is SEHNR and CDR2 is FQNEAQ (reference sequence). This CDR3 region has 15 residues. The CDR3 DNA reads TGTGCCAGCAGCATAACCGGGACTAGCGACCACGAGCAGTACTTC. It codes for CASSITGTSDHEQYF.

The chain links TRBV5-1 to TRBJ2-1, with a tentative D call TRBD1 (5 bases). This CDR3 has 14 residues. Per germline, CDR1 SGHRS and CDR2 YFSETQ. Trimming cost V 9 bases and J 0 bases, with 13 bases left between them. CDR3 nucleotide sequence: TGCGCCACCAAACAGGAAAGCTCCTACAATGAGCAGTTCTTC. This sequence encodes CATKQESSYNEQFF.

This chain uses TRBV19 with TRBJ2-5; 15 nucleotides line up with TRBD2. With 5 bases clipped from V and 4 bases from J, the junction kept 8 bases outside the gene matches. The CDR3 has 17 amino acids. The germline gives CDR1 LNHDA, CDR2 SQIVND (reference sequence). The CDR3 reads CASSLAGLAGGLETQYF. CDR3 DNA sequence: TGTGCCAGTAGTTTGGCGGGACTAGCGGGAGGTTTAGAGACCCAGTACTTC.

This clone has more than one count but fewer than ten. This sequence joins TRBV21-1 and TRBJ2-7; TRBD1, the table's D call, was not compared with the DNA. TRBV21-1 is given as a pseudogene. There are 16 residues in the CDR3. Here the CDR3 reads CASSKDGTGNTYEQYF. Here the CDR3 DNA reads TGTGCCAGCAGCAAAGATGGGACAGGGAACACCTACGAGCAGTACTTC.

V is TRBV6-1 and J is TRBJ2-7; a weak D match, TRBD2 (6 bases). Deletions cut 1 base from V and 3 bases from J, with 13 bases between. Germline values: CDR1 MNHNS, CDR2 SASEGT. This CDR3 has 15 amino acids. As DNA, the CDR3 is TGTGCCAGCAGTGAAGAAAGCGGGTCTTTCTACGAGCAGTACTTC. This sequence encodes CASSEESGSFYEQYF.

The rearrangement uses TRBV9 and TRBJ2-1, with D uncertain. Germline V gives CDR1 SGDLS, CDR2 YYNGEE. V lost 2 bases and J 5 bases, leaving 8 bases between the germline ends. This CDR3 has 13 residues. The CDR3 region has the DNA TGTGCCAGCAGCGTCGCCCAGAACAATGAGCAGTTCTTC. Amino acids: CASSVAQNNEQFF.

The chain employs TRBV29-1 and TRBJ1-1; no definite D call. CDR3 length: 10 residues. Germline assignment: CDR1 SQVTM and CDR2 ANQGSEA. Trimming took off 6 bases at V and 1 base at J, with 3 bases between the two ends. CDR3 in amino acids: CSVWNTEAFF. CDR3 nucleotide sequence: TGCAGCGTCTGGAACACTGAAGCTTTCTTT.

The chain carries TRBV5-1 and TRBJ2-7; 13 nucleotides line up with TRBD2. The CDR3 covers 18 residues. The V segment lost 0 bases and the J segment 7 bases; nucleotides outside the gene matches: 13. Germline CDR1 SGHRS, CDR2 YFSETQ. This chain's CDR3 is CASSLAAPGTSGIREQYF. The CDR3 bases are TGCGCCAGCAGCTTGGCCGCACCCGGGACTAGCGGGATAAGGGAGCAGTACTTC.

The chain carries TRBV28 and TRBJ2-1; TRBD1 might be the D (5 bases). This CDR3 is 14 amino acids long. Germline V gives CDR1 MDHEN, CDR2 SYDVKM. Trimming took 6 bases from V and 0 from J, leaving 9 bases between them. CDR3: CASRSTDSYNEQFF. CDR3 nucleotide sequence: TGTGCCAGCAGATCGACAGACTCCTACAATGAGCAGTTCTTC.

The chain is built from TRBV28 and TRBJ2-7, with 9 nucleotides matching TRBD2. This CDR3 has 14 amino acids. V trimming: 10 bases; J trimming: 5 bases; junction bases outside the gene matches: 12. From germline, CDR1 is MDHEN and CDR2 SYDVKM. For the CDR3, the DNA is TGTGCCACCCGGGGGTCTAGCGGGATCCACGAGCAGTACTTC. It codes for CATRGSSGIHEQYF.

The rearrangement links TRBV19 to TRBJ1-1, with D possibly matching TRBD1 (5 bases). The CDR3 has 14 residues. The germline CDR1 and CDR2 sequences are LNHDA and SQIVND (reference sequence). With 7 bases removed from V and 7 bases from J, the gap between germline ends came to 19 bases. In DNA, the CDR3 is TGTGCCAGTACCATAGGTCGGGGGTTGGGTGAAGCTTTCTTT. Translating gives CASTIGRGLGEAFF. Full variable domain (outside the CDR3, taken from reference TRBV19 and TRBJ1-1): DGGITQSPKYLFRKEGQNVTLSCEQNLNHDAMYWYRQDPGQGLRLIYYSQIVNDFQKGDIAEGYSVSREKKESFPLTVTSAQKNPTAFYLCASTIGRGLGEAFFGQGTRLTVV.

The V call is TRBV6-4, the J call TRBJ2-3; 16 bases line up with TRBD2. CDR3 length: 16 amino acids. Germline CDR1 and CDR2: MRHNA and SNTAGT. V lost 6 bases and J lost 4; bases outside the gene matches: 4. The CDR3 coding sequence is TGTGCCAGCAGCGGGACTAGCGGGAGGGGGCCAGATACGCAGTATTTT. Its protein product is CASSGTSGRGPDTQYF.

The gene calls are TRBV18 and TRBJ1-5; TRBD1 might be the D (5 bases). This CDR3 spans 17 amino acids. Looked up from germline, CDR1 is KGHSH and CDR2 is LQKENI. V dropped 0 bases and J dropped 2 bases, with 14 bases sitting between them. This CDR3 is CASSPPSGYGGNQPQHF. In nucleotides, the CDR3 is TGTGCCAGCTCACCACCGTCAGGGTATGGTGGCAATCAGCCCCAGCATTTT.

A few counts support this clone. This chain connects TRBV15 to TRBJ2-7, with TRBD1 matching 9 bases. There are 13 residues in the CDR3. CDR1 and CDR2 from the germline V gene are LNHNV and YYDKDF (reference sequence). Losses at the gene ends were 0 bases for V and 7 bases for J; bases not matched to a gene: 1. The CDR3 loop is CATSREGTGEQYF. CDR3 DNA sequence: TGTGCCACCAGCAGAGAGGGGACAGGGGAGCAGTACTTC.

The chain joins TRBV7-9 to TRBJ2-7; D may be TRBD2 (5 bases). In germline, CDR1 is SEHNR, CDR2 FQNEAQ (reference sequence). The germline V and J ends were trimmed by 5 bases and 1 base, with 18 bases remaining between them. This CDR3 has 16 residues. The CDR3 DNA reads TGTGCCAGCAGCCCCCGGCCCGATCGGGGATCCTACGAGCAGTACTTC. It translates to CASSPRPDRGSYEQYF.

The gene calls are TRBV28 and TRBJ1-1, with TRBD1 matching 10 bases. This CDR3 has 14 residues. Trimming at V came to 6 bases and at J to 4 bases, leaving 5 bases not matched to a gene. The germline CDR1 and CDR2 sequences are MDHEN and SYDVKM. The CDR3 spells CASRAGTGVTEAFF. Written as DNA, the CDR3 is TGTGCCAGCAGGGCCGGGACAGGGGTCACTGAAGCTTTCTTT.

This chain joins TRBV28 and TRBJ1-2, with a possible D match to TRBD1 (5 bases). The V end was cut by 4 bases, the J end by 4 bases, with 16 bases between. Germline lookup yields CDR1 MDHEN and CDR2 SYDVKM. The CDR3 extends over 15 amino acids. In DNA form, the CDR3 reads TGTGCCAGCAGTTCCGACAGTACCCACTTCTATGGCTACACCTTC. It specifies CASSSDSTHFYGYTF.

This clone was seen a handful of times. The chain carries TRBV19 and TRBJ1-5; 8 bases agree with TRBD1. Losses at the gene ends were 8 bases for V and 7 bases for J; bases not matched to a gene: 10. The CDR3 covers 14 residues. Germline lookup yields CDR1 LNHDA and CDR2 SQIVND (reference sequence). The CDR3 DNA sequence: TGTGCCAGTGGTAGCCAGGGGGCATCCCAGCCCCAGCATTTT. This codes for CASGSQGASQPQHF.